One and the same sample provided the 30 T cell receptor beta chains below, sequenced in a study of PD-1 blockade in classical Hodgkin lymphoma. Libraries were prepared by immunoSEQ multiplex PCR; TCRdb keeps only in-frame clonotypes and omits some of them. The sample has over 15,000 clones, approximately 80% seen once. As to time point: cycle 4 day 1 (C4D1), after more than five weeks of nivolumab. Every patient was affected by relapse after autologous stem cell transplantation, while exposure to brentuximab vedotin was not uniform. This specimen consisted of peripheral blood mononuclear cells (PBMCs), obtained before the fourth cycle of nivolumab. The receptor source for this set is a human donor with classical Hodgkin lymphoma.

Here the CDR3 reads CSVDGGSPYEQYF. CDR3 bases: TGCAGCGTTGACGGCGGGAGTCCTTACGAGCAGTACTTC. V and J are TRBV29-1 and TRBJ2-7; 7 bases are a match to TRBD2. This CDR3 is 13 amino acids long. Trimming removed 3 bases from V and 4 bases from J; junction bases left unmatched: 6. Per the germline V gene, CDR1 is SQVTM and CDR2 is ANQGSEA.

V gene TRBV4-2 combines with J gene TRBJ1-1; D not certain. CDR1 is LGHNA, CDR2 YNFKEQ, per germline. This CDR3 has 15 residues. V lost 3 bases, J lost 1 base, and 12 bases lay in between. The CDR3 bases are TGTGCCAGCAGCCAGTGGACCTCCCGGAACACTGAAGCTTTCTTT. Translating it yields CASSQWTSRNTEAFF.

The chain's CDR3 is CASSLALVYEQYF. CDR3 in DNA: TGTGCCAGCAGCTTAGCGCTAGTCTACGAGCAGTACTTC. The rearrangement links TRBV7-8 to TRBJ2-7; D gene uncertain. The CDR3 totals 13 residues. The ends were cut back, 0 bases at V and 3 bases at J, with 6 bases in the middle. The V gene's germline CDR1 is SGHVS and CDR2 FQNEAQ.

The chain is built from TRBV7-8 and TRBJ1-5; 7 bases fit TRBD1. V trimming: 1 base; J trimming: 5 bases; junction bases outside the gene matches: 5. Germline V lookup: CDR1 SGHVS, CDR2 FQNEAQ. The CDR3 has 15 residues. CDR3 protein: CASSLGQGGYQPQHF. DNA of the CDR3: TGTGCCAGCAGCTTAGGACAGGGAGGTTATCAGCCCCAGCATTTT.

This chain connects TRBV4-2 to TRBJ2-2; D call uncertain. The CDR3 is 17 amino acids. In germline, CDR1 is LGHNA, CDR2 YNFKEQ. The germline V and J ends were trimmed by 3 bases and 0 bases, with 14 bases remaining between them. The CDR3 loop is CASSHPLRNSNTGELFF. DNA for the CDR3: TGTGCCAGCAGCCACCCTCTACGCAACTCGAACACCGGGGAGCTGTTTTTT.

The chain couples TRBV4-3 to TRBJ2-3; D is possibly TRBD2 (6 bases). Trimming left V 0 bases short and J 3 bases short, with 10 bases between. The germline V gene encodes CDR1 LGHNA and CDR2 YSLEER. CDR3 length equals 15 residues. CDR3 residues: CASSQDGTGTDTQYF. As DNA, the CDR3 is TGCGCCAGCAGCCAAGATGGGACTGGAACAGATACGCAGTATTTT.

The chain joins TRBV4-3 to TRBJ2-7; D ambiguous. Per the germline V gene, CDR1 is LGHNA and CDR2 is YSLEER. The CDR3 has 14 amino acids. Trimming removed 0 bases at V and 2 bases at J, with 8 bases between. The CDR3 DNA is TGCGCCAGCAGCCAAGATTGGACGGCCTACGAGCAGTACTTC. As protein: CASSQDWTAYEQYF.

This clone has only a few counts. The chain has TRBV19 and TRBJ2-2; TRBD1 is a possible D gene (5 bases). V was trimmed by 7 bases and J by 4 bases, leaving 19 bases between them. Germline V gene sequence: CDR1 LNHDA, CDR2 SQIVND (reference sequence). This CDR3 is 16 amino acids long. In DNA form, the CDR3 reads TGTGCCAGTACCAACAGGTCCTTTCTCCCCACCGGGGAGCTGTTTTTT. As protein: CASTNRSFLPTGELFF.

The rearrangement links TRBV5-1 to TRBJ2-2; weak D call: TRBD1 (6 bases). The CDR3 loop spans 14 amino acids. The germline V and J ends were trimmed by 4 bases and 5 bases, with 12 bases remaining between them. The germline V gene encodes CDR1 SGHRS and CDR2 YFSETQ. CDR3 sequence reads: CASSEGHYTGELFF. CDR3 DNA: TGCGCCAGCAGCGAGGGACACTATACCGGGGAGCTGTTTTTT.

The rearrangement links TRBV9 to TRBJ1-2; D is undetermined. V dropped 3 bases and J dropped 7 bases, with 13 bases sitting between them. The CDR3 is made up of 13 amino acids. In germline, CDR1 is SGDLS, CDR2 YYNGEE. CDR3 nucleotide sequence: TGTGCCAGCAGCGGGCGCATTGGGGTTGGCTACACCTTC. Translated, it gives CASSGRIGVGYTF.

The V and J genes are TRBV4-1 and TRBJ2-2, with D tentatively TRBD2 (6 bases). The CDR3 totals 14 residues. Trimming pared 3 bases from V and 6 bases from J, leaving 11 bases between. From germline, CDR1 is MGHRA and CDR2 YSYEKL. Written as DNA, the CDR3 is TGCGCCAGCAGCCAGTCCTCGGGGGCCGGGGAGCTGTTTTTT. It is translated as CASSQSSGAGELFF.

The chain has TRBV9 and TRBJ1-2; TRBD1 aligns across 9 bases. The V segment lost 3 bases and the J segment 2 bases; nucleotides outside the gene matches: 5. The germline V gene has CDR1 SGDLS and CDR2 YYNGEE. CDR3 length: 15 amino acids. The CDR3 sequence: CASSGQGELNYGYTF. The CDR3, as DNA: TGTGCCAGCAGCGGACAGGGGGAATTAAACTATGGCTACACCTTC.

The genes are TRBV27 and TRBJ2-5; maybe TRBD1 (6 bases). Germline V gene sequence: CDR1 MNHEY, CDR2 SMNVEV (reference sequence). V was cut by 6 bases and J by 4 bases, with 9 bases left in between. CDR3 length equals 12 residues. This CDR3 is CASSTGIETQYF. The CDR3 DNA is TGTGCCAGCAGCACAGGGATAGAGACCCAGTACTTC.

The chain uses TRBV28 and TRBJ1-1, with TRBD1 matching over 9 bases. Germline V gene data show CDR1 as MDHEN and CDR2 as SYDVKM. CDR3 length: 13 amino acids. Unmatched junction bases numbered 0, after V lost 3 bases and J lost 4 bases. CDR3 amino acids: CASSLTGGTEAFF. The CDR3 DNA follows: TGTGCCAGCAGTTTGACAGGGGGCACTGAAGCTTTCTTT.

The chain combines TRBV7-9 with TRBJ1-3, with D uncertain. Germline CDR1 reads SEHNR; CDR2 reads FQNEAQ (reference sequence). V lost 5 bases to trimming and J lost 0 bases, with 8 bases between them. CDR3 size: 14 residues. This CDR3 reads CASSRTLSGNTIYF. For the CDR3, the DNA is TGTGCCAGCAGCCGCACCCTCTCTGGAAACACCATATATTTT.

J is TRBJ1-2 and V is TRBV7-2; D call uncertain. Between the trimmed V and J ends, which lost 0 bases and 0 bases, there was a span of 2 bases. The germline V gene has CDR1 SGHTA and CDR2 FQGNSA. This CDR3 spans 13 amino acids. The CDR3 DNA sequence: TGTGCCAGCAGCTTAGCTACTAACTATGGCTACACCTTC. This translates into CASSLATNYGYTF.

This chain links TRBV10-1 with TRBJ2-7; 8 bases align to TRBD1. Germline trimming cut 4 bases from V and 3 bases from J; bases unmatched to any gene: 8. The CDR3 contains 15 residues. The V gene's germline CDR1 is WNHNN and CDR2 SYGVQD (reference sequence). The CDR3 loop is CASSGRGRFLYEQYV. As DNA, the CDR3 is TGCGCCAGCAGTGGCAGGGGGCGATTCCTCTACGAGCAGTACGTC.

This clone was seen only once. The chain couples TRBV6-8 to TRBJ2-7, with 7 bases aligning to TRBD2. J was trimmed by 3 bases and V by 5 bases; bases with no gene match: 7. From germline, CDR1 is MNHGY and CDR2 SAAAGT. The CDR3 has 14 amino acids. The CDR3 is CASSRLAKLYEQYF. In nucleotides, the CDR3 is TGTGCCAGCAGTCGACTAGCTAAGCTCTACGAGCAGTACTTC.

This clone has a single count. V is TRBV30 and J is TRBJ2-7, with D perhaps TRBD1 or TRBD2 (5 bases each). The CDR3 is 14 residues long. Trimming stripped 4 bases from V and 3 bases from J, with 16 bases between. CDR1 is GTSNPN, CDR2 SVGIG, per germline (reference sequence). CDR3 coding DNA: TGTGCCTGGATCCACACGGGACCGAGCTACGAGCAGTACTTC. This translates into CAWIHTGPSYEQYF.

The CDR3 DNA reads as TGTGCCAGCATGATTCAGGGGGGTCAGCCCCAGCATTTT. It codes for CASMIQGGQPQHF. V gene TRBV6-1 combines with J gene TRBJ1-5; 7 bases agree with TRBD1. Trimming cost V 7 bases and J 6 bases; bases outside gene matches: 6. In germline, CDR1 is MNHNS, CDR2 SASEGT. This CDR3 comprises 13 residues.

The gene calls are TRBV28 and TRBJ2-3; 11 nucleotides agree with TRBD2. Germline trimming cut 5 bases from V and 2 bases from J; bases unmatched to any gene: 6. The V gene's germline CDR1 is MDHEN and CDR2 SYDVKM. The CDR3 contains 16 residues. CDR3 sequence: CASSETSGETTDTQYF. CDR3 DNA: TGTGCCAGCAGTGAGACTAGCGGGGAAACCACAGATACGCAGTATTTT.

The gene calls are TRBV21-1 and TRBJ1-3. TRBV21-1 is labeled a pseudogene. The CDR3 runs to 18 residues. Here the CDR3 DNA reads TGTGCCAGCAGCAAAGCTCTTGAGTTTCCAGCGTCAGGAAACACCATATATTTT. Translated, it gives CASSKALEFPASGNTIYF.

This clone was counted only a few times. V and J are TRBV6-1 and TRBJ1-6; 7 bases align to TRBD1. The CDR3 loop spans 19 amino acids. The V gene end was trimmed by 6 bases and the J gene end by 5 bases; junction bases not matched to a gene: 19. Germline V lookup: CDR1 MNHNS, CDR2 SASEGT. The DNA of the CDR3 is TGTGCCAGCAGAGAAATGGATAACAGGGGTGCCGTAGATAATTCACCCCTCCACTTT. Amino acids: CASREMDNRGAVDNSPLHF.

The V gene is TRBV28, the J gene TRBJ2-1; D assignment may be TRBD1 or TRBD2 (5 bases each). CDR1 is MDHEN, CDR2 SYDVKM, per germline. CDR3 length: 15 amino acids. The germline V and J ends were trimmed by 5 bases and 4 bases, with 15 bases remaining between them. CDR3 nucleotides: TGTGCCAGCAGTCCCCGGGGCCTCCAGTACAATGAGCAGTTCTTC. This sequence encodes CASSPRGLQYNEQFF.

The rearrangement joins TRBV11-3 to TRBJ2-2; maybe TRBD2 (6 bases). This CDR3 is built from 16 residues. The germline gives CDR1 SGHNT, CDR2 YENEEA. Trimming pared 8 bases from V and 3 bases from J, leaving 19 bases between. The CDR3 DNA sequence: TGTGCCAGCTCCCCCTCGTGGGAGGAGGACACCGGGGAGCTGTTTTTT. Its translation is CASSPSWEEDTGELFF. Full variable domain (remainder filled in from reference TRBV11-3 and TRBJ2-2): EAGVVQSPRYKIIEKKQPVAFWCNPISGHNTLYWYLQNLGQGPELLIRYENEEAVDDSQLPKDRFSAERLKGVDSTLKIQPAELGDSAVYLCASSPSWEEDTGELFFGEGSRLTVL.

This clone has a handful of counts. The gene calls are TRBV6-1 and TRBJ2-3; TRBD1 aligns across 7 bases. CDR1 MNHNS and CDR2 SASEGT come from the germline V gene. The CDR3 extends over 14 amino acids. The junction had 1 base not matched to a gene; V was cut back by 0 bases and J by 4 bases. CDR3 sequence: CASSEAQGPDTQYF. DNA for the CDR3: TGTGCCAGCAGTGAAGCACAGGGGCCAGATACGCAGTATTTT.

This chain joins TRBV7-2 and TRBJ2-1, with D perhaps matching TRBD2 (7 bases). The CDR3 runs 14 residues. CDR1 is SGHTA and CDR2 is FQGNSA in the germline V gene. Between the trimmed V and J ends, which lost 5 bases and 8 bases, there was a span of 16 bases. The CDR3 nucleotides are TGTGCCAGCAGCATAGGGGGGGCCGCAGATGAGCAGTTCTTC. Amino acids: CASSIGGAADEQFF.

The V gene is TRBV5-1, the J gene TRBJ2-2; 10 bases are a match to TRBD1. The CDR3 covers 16 residues. Unmatched junction bases numbered 8, after V lost 4 bases and J lost 5 bases. CDR1 and CDR2 from the germline V gene are SGHRS and YFSETQ. CDR3 nucleotide sequence: TGCGCCAGCAGCCATGGCCTGGGACAGGGGACCGGGGAGCTGTTTTTT. This gives the protein CASSHGLGQGTGELFF.

The J gene is TRBJ2-2, the V gene TRBV9, with 7 bases that match TRBD1. V shed 0 bases and J 2 bases; nucleotides not matched to a gene: 7. There are 17 residues in the CDR3. Germline CDR1 SGDLS, CDR2 YYNGEE. The CDR3 DNA reads as TGTGCCAGCAGCGTAGTAAGAGACAGGGTAAACACCGGGGAGCTGTTTTTT. As protein: CASSVVRDRVNTGELFF. Complete variable domain (other parts from reference TRBV9 and TRBJ2-2): DSGVTQTPKHLITATGQRVTLRCSPRSGDLSVYWYQQSLDQGLQFLIQYYNGEERAKGNILERFSAQQFPDLHSELNLSSLELGDSALYFCASSVVRDRVNTGELFFGEGSRLTVL.

The rearrangement links TRBV6-6 to TRBJ1-2; D uncertain. The CDR3 length is 12 residues. V was clipped by 10 bases and J by 6 bases, with 15 bases between them. The V gene's germline CDR1 is MNHNY and CDR2 SVGAGI (reference sequence). This chain's CDR3 is CATVDLGHGYTF. The CDR3 nucleotides read TGTGCCACCGTAGATCTAGGTCATGGCTACACCTTC.